This T cell receptor (beta chain) was obtained from a study of blood T cell repertoires in COVID-19. Turning to the study itself: The samples span acute and convalescent COVID-19 from the United States, Italy and Spain. PBMCs, B-cell-depleted T cells, or T cells provided the cDNA or gDNA that made up the material.

As originally analysed: Reference gene primer amplification yielded estimated nucleated cell counts. Clones were read by immunoSEQ multiplex PCR, and TCRdb kept only the in-frame ones, dropping some. From that table come the V and J calls and clone size; the DNA was used to work out D and trimming. The data hold about 83,000 clones, with 86% observed a single time. Germline CDR1 and CDR2: ENHRY and SYGVKD. Trimming left V 3 bases short and J 2 bases short, with 9 bases between. CDR3 length equals 14 residues. Sequenced material: peripheral blood. The V call is TRBV10-3, the J call TRBJ2-3, with D maybe TRBD1 (5 bases). The receptor was isolated from a man aged 45 to 65 with active COVID-19. CDR3 sequence (DNA): TGTGCCATCAGTGACCTAGGGGTCACAGATACGCAGTATTTT. Its translation is CAISDLGVTDTQYF.